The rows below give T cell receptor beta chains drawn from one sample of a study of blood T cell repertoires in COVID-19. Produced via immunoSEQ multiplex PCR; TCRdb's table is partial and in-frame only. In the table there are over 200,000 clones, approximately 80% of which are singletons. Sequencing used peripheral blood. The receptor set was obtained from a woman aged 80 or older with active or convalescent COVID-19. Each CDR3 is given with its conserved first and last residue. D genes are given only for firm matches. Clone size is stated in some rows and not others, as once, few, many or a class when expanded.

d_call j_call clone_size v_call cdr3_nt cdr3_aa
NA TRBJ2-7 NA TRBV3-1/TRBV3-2 TGTGCCAGCAGCCACCTTGGATCGGCGGTCGAGCAGTACTTC CASSHLGSAVEQYF
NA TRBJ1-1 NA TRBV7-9 TGTGCCAGCAGCTCAGCAGGGGACTCAGAAGCTTTCTTT CASSSAGDSEAFF
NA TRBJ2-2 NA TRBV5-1 TGCGCCAGCAGCTATACAGGGCCCGGGGAGCTGTTTTTT CASSYTGPGELFF
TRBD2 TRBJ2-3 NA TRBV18 TGTGCCAGCTCACCATCTAAGCGGGAAGCGCAGTATTTT CASSPSKREAQYF
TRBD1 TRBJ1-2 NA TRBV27 TGTGCCAGCAGTCACACAGGGGGCCGCGGGGACTATGGCTACACCTTC CASSHTGGRGDYGYTF
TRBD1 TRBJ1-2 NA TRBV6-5 TGTGCCAGCAGTACCCCCGGGACAGGTGGCTACACCTTC CASSTPGTGGYTF
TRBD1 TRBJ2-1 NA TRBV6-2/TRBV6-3 TGTGCCAGCAGCGACCCGGACAGGATTACCTACAATGAGCAGTTCTTC CASSDPDRITYNEQFF
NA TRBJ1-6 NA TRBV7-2 TGTGCCAGCCAATCGGGGGGACCTAATAATTCACCCCTCCACTTT CASQSGGPNNSPLHF
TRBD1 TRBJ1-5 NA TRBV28 TGTGCCAGCAGCCAACCGCGGGGGACAGGGGGTCAGCCCCAGCATTTT CASSQPRGTGGQPQHF
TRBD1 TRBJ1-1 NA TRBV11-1 TGTGCCAGCAGCTTACGGAGCAGGGGGCCTGAAGCTTTCTTT CASSLRSRGPEAFF
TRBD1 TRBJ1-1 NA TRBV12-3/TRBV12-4 TGTGCCAGCAGCCAGACAGGGACTGAAGCTTTCTTT CASSQTGTEAFF
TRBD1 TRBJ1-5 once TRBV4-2 TGTGCCAGCAGCCAAGATCACGGGAAGACAGGGGGCCATAATCAGCCCCAGCATTTT CASSQDHGKTGGHNQPQHF
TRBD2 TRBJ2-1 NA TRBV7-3 TGTGCCAGCAGCAGTAGCGGGGGATTTGCCAATGAGCAGTTCTTC CASSSSGGFANEQFF
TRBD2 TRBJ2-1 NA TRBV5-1 TGCGCCAGCAGCTTAACTAGCGGTTACAATGAGCAGTTCTTC CASSLTSGYNEQFF
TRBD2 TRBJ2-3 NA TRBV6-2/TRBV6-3 TGTGCCAGCAGTTACCCCTCGGCGGGGGGGCCTGGTACGCAGTATTTT CASSYPSAGGPGTQYF
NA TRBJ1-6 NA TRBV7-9 TGTGCCACCCGAGGCACAGGGCTGAATTCACCCCTCCACTTT CATRGTGLNSPLHF
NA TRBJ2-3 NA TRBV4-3 TGCGCCAGCAGTTCTGCGGATACGCAGTATTTT CASSSADTQYF
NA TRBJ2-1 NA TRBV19 TGTGCCAGTAGTCGACAGGATTACAATGAGCAGTTCTTC CASSRQDYNEQFF
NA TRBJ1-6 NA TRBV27 TGTGCCAGCAGTTTCTTCTCCCCTACAGTCAACCAAATCTCCTATAATTCACCCCTCCACTTT CASSFFSPTVNQISYNSPLHF
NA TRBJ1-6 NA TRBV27 TGTGCCAGCAGTTTTCCCGATTCACCCCTCCACTTT CASSFPDSPLHF
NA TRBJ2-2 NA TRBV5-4 TGTGCCAGCAGCTTGGGCCCCCTGGGGGGAAAGAACACCGGGGAGCTGTTTTTT CASSLGPLGGKNTGELFF
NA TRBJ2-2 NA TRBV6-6 TGTGCCAGCACTCAGGGAGGGAACACCGGGGAGCTGTTTTTT CASTQGGNTGELFF
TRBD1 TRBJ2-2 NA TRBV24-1 TGTGCCACCAGTGACTGGGACAGCTCCGGGGAGCTGTTTTTT CATSDWDSSGELFF
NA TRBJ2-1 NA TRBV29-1 TGCAGCGTTGGGGGAGTGTCAGCCTCCTACAATGAGCAGTTCTTC CSVGGVSASYNEQFF
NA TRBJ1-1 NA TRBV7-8 TGTGCCAGCAGCTTAAATCCGGGGACTGAAGCTTTCTTT CASSLNPGTEAFF
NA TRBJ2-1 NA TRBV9 TGTGCCAGCAGCGCCCAGGGGGCTAGCGGGATATGGGAGCAGTTCTTC CASSAQGASGIWEQFF
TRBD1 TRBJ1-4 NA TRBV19 TGTGCCAGTAGCCCGACAGGGGTGCGGGAAAAACTGTTTTTT CASSPTGVREKLFF
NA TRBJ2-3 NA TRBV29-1 TGCAGCGTTGACCAGACAGATACGCAGTATTTT CSVDQTDTQYF
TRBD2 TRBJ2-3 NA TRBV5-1 TGCGCCAGCAGCTGGGGGACTAGCGGACACAGCACAGATACGCAGTATTTT CASSWGTSGHSTDTQYF
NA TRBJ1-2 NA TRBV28 TGTGCCAGCAGCTCTACCCGGACCGGGGGTGGCTACACCTTC CASSSTRTGGGYTF
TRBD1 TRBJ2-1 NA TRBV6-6 TGTGCCAGCAGTCAACCGGGACAGGGTGTCAATGAGCAGTTCTTC CASSQPGQGVNEQFF
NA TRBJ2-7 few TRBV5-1 TGCGCCAGCAGCTTGGCCGGGGGGGACAGAAGTTACGAGCAGTACTTC CASSLAGGDRSYEQYF
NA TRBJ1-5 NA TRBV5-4 TGTGCCAGCAGTTCGACACCGGATAGCAATCAGCCCCAGCATTTT CASSSTPDSNQPQHF
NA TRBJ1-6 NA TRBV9 TGTGCCAGCAATCCCACAGGGTGGGGTTCACCCCTCCACTTT CASNPTGWGSPLHF
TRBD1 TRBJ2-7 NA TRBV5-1 TGCGCCAGCAGCCCCAGGGGGTCGGACGAGCAGTACTTC CASSPRGSDEQYF
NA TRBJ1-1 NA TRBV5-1 TGCGCCAGCAGCTTGGGGACGGGGGGGCGATTGAACACTGAAGCTTTCTTT CASSLGTGGRLNTEAFF
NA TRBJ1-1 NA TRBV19 TGTGCCAGTGGGGCACGGGCTGGAAGCACTGAAGCTTTCTTT CASGARAGSTEAFF
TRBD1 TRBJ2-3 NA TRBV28 TGTGCCAGCAGTTTCCGGGACAGTCTATTGGGTACGCAGTATTTT CASSFRDSLLGTQYF